Described below is a single TCR beta chain sequence and its context. This record comes from a study of blood T cell repertoires in COVID-19. Study details: The analysed material was cDNA or gDNA that came from T cells, B-cell-depleted T cells, or PBMCs.

This CDR3 region has 13 residues. Germline V CDR1 and CDR2: MGHDK, SYGVNS. V was clipped by 2 bases and J by 5 bases; unmatched bases: 0. In the original analysis: Reference gene primer amplification gave nucleated cell count estimates. Method: immunoSEQ multiplex PCR; TCRdb's copy keeps in-frame clones and lacks some. V and J calls and clone size follow that table, whereas D and trimming were derived from the DNA. Of fewer than 110,000 clones in the sample, 89% were seen once. The chain is built from TRBV25-1 and TRBJ2-5; 9 bases map to TRBD2. Sample: peripheral blood. This sequence was found in a man in his forties with active or convalescent COVID-19. For the CDR3, the DNA is TGTGCCAGCAGTGAAAGCGGGGGGGAGACCCAGTACTTC. This translates into CASSESGGETQYF.